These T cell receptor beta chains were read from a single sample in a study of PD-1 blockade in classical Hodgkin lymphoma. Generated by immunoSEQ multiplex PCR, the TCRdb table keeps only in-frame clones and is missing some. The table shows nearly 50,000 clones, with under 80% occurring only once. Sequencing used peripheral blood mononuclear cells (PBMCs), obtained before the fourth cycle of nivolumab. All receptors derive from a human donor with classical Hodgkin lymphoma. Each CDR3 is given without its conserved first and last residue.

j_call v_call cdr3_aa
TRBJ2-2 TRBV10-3 AISESGSGRMTGELF
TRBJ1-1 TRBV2 ASSYTERNTEAF
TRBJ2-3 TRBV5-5 ASSPGLRSTDTQY
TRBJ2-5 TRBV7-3 ASILPKTSGKGEETQY
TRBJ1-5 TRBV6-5 ASRGLLSNQPQH
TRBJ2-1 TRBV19 ASSPLGISRSNEQF
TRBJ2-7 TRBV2 ASGGALEQY
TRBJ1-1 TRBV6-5 ASSGDRGQLQAF
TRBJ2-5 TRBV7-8 ASSLDRQETQY
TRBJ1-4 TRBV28 ASSLGTTNEKLF
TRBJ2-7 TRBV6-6 ASCLRWQGSEQY
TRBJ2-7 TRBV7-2 ASSLAGGGNEQY
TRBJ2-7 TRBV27 ASSPDRGPYEQY
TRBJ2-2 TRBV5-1 ASSLGGLLNTGELF
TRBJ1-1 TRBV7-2 ASSLGGWNTEAF
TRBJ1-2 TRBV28 ASSLAGANYGYT
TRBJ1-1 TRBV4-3 ASSQGGAEAF
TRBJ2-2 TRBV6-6 ASSPGGGGTGELF
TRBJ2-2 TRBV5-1 ASSLDRPNTGELF
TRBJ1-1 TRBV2 ASSGAGNTEAF
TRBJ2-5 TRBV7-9 ASSGLAETQY
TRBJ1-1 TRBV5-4 ASSLDLGGHTEAF
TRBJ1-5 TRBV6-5 ASSWSGGSNQPQH
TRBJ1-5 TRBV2 ASSDQGHNQPQH
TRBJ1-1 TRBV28 ASSLNVNTEAF
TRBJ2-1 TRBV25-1 ASSDLAGGPGNEQF
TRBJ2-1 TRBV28 ASSGTSGFYNEQF
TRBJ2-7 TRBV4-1 ASSQSPGQGGYEQY
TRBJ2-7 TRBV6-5 ASSYAASAGEQY
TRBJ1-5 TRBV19 ASTQTGMSQPQH
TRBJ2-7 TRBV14 ASSQIGMMVHEQY
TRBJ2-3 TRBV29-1 SVLLTSGELYTQY
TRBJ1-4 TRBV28 ASSLLKKGVEKLF
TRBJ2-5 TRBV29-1 SVVGPGGETQY
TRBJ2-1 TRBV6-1 ATLGRLADDNEQF
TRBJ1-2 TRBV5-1 ASSIGTAGIYGYT
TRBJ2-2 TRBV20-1 SAWNTGELF
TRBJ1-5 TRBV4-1 ASSQLPGTASNQPQH